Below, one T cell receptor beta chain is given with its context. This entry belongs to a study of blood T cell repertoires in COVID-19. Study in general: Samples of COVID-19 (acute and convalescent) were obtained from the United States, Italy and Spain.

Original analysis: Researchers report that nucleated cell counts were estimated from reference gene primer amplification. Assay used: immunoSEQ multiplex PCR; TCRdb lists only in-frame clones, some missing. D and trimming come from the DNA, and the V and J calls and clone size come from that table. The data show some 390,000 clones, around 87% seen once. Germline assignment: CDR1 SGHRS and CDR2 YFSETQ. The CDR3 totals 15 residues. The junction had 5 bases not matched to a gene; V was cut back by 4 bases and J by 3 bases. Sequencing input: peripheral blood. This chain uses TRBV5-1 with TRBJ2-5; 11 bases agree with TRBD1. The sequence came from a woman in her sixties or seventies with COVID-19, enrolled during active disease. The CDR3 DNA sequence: TGCGCCAGCAGCACCGGACAGGGGGCGAAAGAGACCCAGTACTTC. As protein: CASSTGQGAKETQYF.